These 13 T cell receptor beta chains were all obtained from the same sample, sequenced in a study of T cell responses to AZD1222 COVID-19 vaccine (dated by TCRdb to the early 2020s). Receptor libraries were prepared by the immunoSEQ multiplex PCR assay. TCRdb holds this immuneACCESS table with in-frame rearrangements only. Some clones are missing; in checked studies, unresolved V genes explain under half, and the rest has no known cause. The sample includes about 110,000 clones, with under 90% observed a single time. Of the sample, over 4.5% is held by the ten largest clones. This sample's time point label indicates: baseline before first vaccination. The sample was peripheral blood, taken on day 0 of AZD1222 vaccination. These receptors were collected from an adult in good health.

The rearrangement links TRBV6-6 to TRBJ1-6, with D possibly matching TRBD1 (6 bases). The V end was cut by 6 bases, the J end by 3 bases, with 18 bases between. There are 17 residues in the CDR3. Germline-derived CDR1 and CDR2 are MNHNY and SVGAGI (reference sequence). For the CDR3, the DNA is TGTGCCAGCAGCCGAGACTCAGGGGAGATCTATAATTCACCCCTCCACTTT. Protein: CASSRDSGEIYNSPLHF.

The V call is TRBV24-1, the J call TRBJ2-2, with D perhaps being TRBD1 or TRBD2 (5 bases each). V was trimmed by 6 bases and J by 5 bases, leaving 6 bases between them. The CDR3 is 12 residues long. Looked up from germline, CDR1 is KGHDR and CDR2 is SFDVKD. The CDR3 DNA reads as TGTGCCACCAGTTGGGGGACCGGGGAGCTGTTTTTT. This encodes CATSWGTGELFF.

The rearrangement links TRBV2 to TRBJ2-5; D unclear. Germline V gives CDR1 SNHLY, CDR2 FYNNEI. The CDR3 spans 11 residues. Trimming left V 8 bases short and J 3 bases short, with 7 bases between. CDR3 sequence: CASGLEETQYF. CDR3 coding DNA: TGTGCCAGCGGCTTAGAAGAGACCCAGTACTTC.

This sequence joins TRBV20-1 and TRBJ1-3, with D possibly matching TRBD1 (6 bases). This CDR3 has 14 residues. Germline V lookup: CDR1 DFQATT, CDR2 SNEGSKA (reference sequence). V was clipped by 3 bases and J by 4 bases, with 13 bases between them. Here the CDR3 reads CSASATGAGNTIYF. In nucleotides, the CDR3 is TGCAGTGCTAGTGCGACGGGGGCGGGAAACACCATATATTTT.

V is TRBV10-1 and J is TRBJ2-7, with TRBD2 as a possible D gene (6 bases). The CDR3 has 13 residues. Looked up from germline, CDR1 is WNHNN and CDR2 is SYGVQD (reference sequence). The V and J ends lost 3 bases and 6 bases respectively, with 12 bases between them. CDR3: CASSELKGLEQYF. CDR3 nucleotides: TGCGCCAGCAGTGAATTAAAGGGACTCGAGCAGTACTTC.

Many counts were recorded for this clone. This chain connects TRBV7-3 to TRBJ1-6; D ambiguous. This CDR3 has 14 residues. Deletions cut 0 bases from V and 9 bases from J, with 9 bases between. CDR1 is SGHTA, CDR2 FQGTGA, per germline. The CDR3 DNA sequence: TGTGCCAGCAGCTTAACGGGCAGAGGTTCACCCCTCCACTTT. Translating gives CASSLTGRGSPLHF.

This clone appeared a single time. The chain carries TRBV18 and TRBJ2-1; 12 bases are a match to TRBD2. The V and J ends lost 4 bases and 9 bases, in that order; junction bases with no gene match: 13. CDR1 and CDR2 (germline): KGHSH, LQKENI. CDR3 length: 17 amino acids. The CDR3: CASSQTALAGGVFEQFF. The CDR3 DNA reads as TGTGCCAGCTCACAGACAGCCCTAGCGGGAGGGGTATTTGAGCAGTTCTTC.

As regards this clone: A junction boundary mismatches the germline segment, possibly from a read error. The sample has other DNA sequences that encode this CDR3 too. This rearrangement joins TRBV7-3 to TRBJ2-2; TRBD2 matches 13 bases. The germline CDR1 and CDR2 sequences are SGHTA and FQGTGA. CDR3 size: 20 residues. CDR3 in amino acids: CASSPFPGGLAGRNTGELFF. CDR3 DNA: TGTGCCAGCAGCCCATTCCCCGGGGGACTAGCGGGACGAAACACCGGGGAACTGTTTTTT.

The chain is built from TRBV30 and TRBJ1-4; 7 bases fit TRBD1. The CDR3 is made up of 14 amino acids. Germline V gene lookup returns CDR1 GTSNPN and CDR2 SVGIG (reference sequence). V shed 1 base and J 7 bases; nucleotides not matched to a gene: 6. CDR3 sequence reads: CAWSDNRGGEKLFF. CDR3 sequence (DNA): TGTGCCTGGAGTGACAACAGGGGAGGTGAAAAACTGTTTTTT.

The CDR3 region is CASSPYDLFLAGSKNIQYF. The DNA of the CDR3 is TGTGCCAGCAGCCCGTACGATCTTTTTCTAGCGGGGTCAAAAAACATTCAGTACTTC. This rearrangement joins TRBV14 to TRBJ2-4; 9 bases agree with TRBD2. CDR3 length: 19 residues. With V trimmed by 4 bases and J by 4 bases, 17 bases remained unmatched. CDR1 SGHDN and CDR2 FVKESK come from the germline V gene.

This chain joins TRBV12-5 and TRBJ2-7, with a tentative D call TRBD2 (6 bases). CDR1 LGHNT and CDR2 FRNRAP come from the germline V gene. V lost 4 bases and J 6 bases, leaving 10 bases between the germline ends. The CDR3 runs to 12 residues. CDR3 protein: CASGSGTSEQYF. The CDR3 DNA sequence: TGTGCTAGTGGTTCGGGGACTTCCGAGCAGTACTTC.

This clone was observed a single time. This chain joins TRBV18 and TRBJ1-2, with D perhaps matching TRBD1 (5 bases). Germline V gene lookup returns CDR1 KGHSH and CDR2 LQKENI. V lost 0 bases and J lost 5, with 10 bases in between. There are 14 residues in the CDR3. The CDR3 sequence is CASSPPGGFYGYTF. CDR3 nucleotides: TGTGCCAGCTCACCACCGGGGGGATTTTATGGCTACACCTTC.

J is TRBJ1-3 and V is TRBV3-1 (or the pseudogene TRBV3-2); D call uncertain. V was clipped by 6 bases and J by 4 bases, with 13 bases between them. Germline CDR1 reads LGHDT; CDR2 reads YNNKEL (reference sequence). The CDR3 consists of 14 residues. Here the CDR3 reads CASSYRVSGNTIYF. CDR3 DNA sequence: TGTGCCAGCAGTTACCGGGTCTCGGGAAACACCATATATTTT.